This T cell receptor (beta chain) stems from a study of early T cells in non-severe SARS-CoV-2 infection (dated by TCRdb to 2020 to 2023). With regard to the full study: Bulk RNA from unsorted whole blood was used for TCR sequencing, so alpha and beta chains could not be paired. General conclusions and limits of the study: VDJdb matching was skewed toward anti-spike CD8 responses and likely underestimated virus-specific expansions by missing private and CD4 specificities.

Set within a cohort of healthcare workers in London, UK, this nested case-control study involved weekly PCR testing of nasopharyngeal swabs along with blood sampling. Healthcare workers were enrolled in the week of the UK lockdown, from 23 to 31 March 2020, and were followed every week for up to roughly 16 weeks. The method behind the library was 5' RACE. Sequencing was performed on a NextSeq 500. In the TCR library protocol, unique molecular identifiers were attached to individual cDNA molecules to correct for PCR bias and sequencing error. Both TCR alpha and beta chains were sequenced, and tight co-correlation was observed between alpha and beta sequence abundances in each sample. Processing in the source paper ran as follows. Decombinator V4 was used to annotate the V gene, J gene and CDR3 of the TCR sequences. Expanded TCRs were defined as changing significantly between any two time points under a Poisson model with p below 0.0001. TCR abundances were normalised to the total number of TCRs sequenced in each sample and reported as counts per million. TRAV1-2 paired with TRAJ12, TRAJ20 or TRAJ33 defined MAIT TCRs, while TRAV10 paired with TRAJ18 defined iNKT TCRs. VDJdb, accessed on 1 November 2021, was searched for TCRs annotated for CMV, EBV and SARS-CoV-2, and TCRs annotated for more than one antigen were excluded. TCRdb reprocessing: public reads trimmed at Q25 with fastp, clones called with MiXCR, in-frame beta chains kept. Duplicate CDR3 protein sequences are folded into a single record with the most common DNA and genes. Clone size and V and J calls follow TCRdb, not the original study. The sample table contains fewer than 35,000 distinct CDR3 sequences; only one count was recorded for about 10% of them. Together, the top ten hold roughly 13% of the sample.

Relative to germline, V is 4 bases shorter and J is 3 bases shorter, with 18 bases between their ends. The CDR3 numbers 16 residues from cysteine through phenylalanine. The CDR3 DNA has 48 bases and is translated from base 1. This clonotype was counted many times. This clone's antigen is unknown. No quality values exist for individual bases; no much larger clone is one base distant. The chain employs TRBV12-3 or TRBV12-4 and TRBJ2-5, with the D call perhaps TRBD1 or TRBD2, each one matching 5 bases. The sequence was collected from an adult who was a healthcare worker with PCR-confirmed SARS-CoV-2 infection or an uninfected control (not recorded which). Sequencing was carried out using whole blood. Read as DNA, the sequence is TGTGCCAGCAGTTCCCCACCGGGACGCGCCGAAGAGACCCAGTACTTC. Its protein is CASSSPPGRAEETQYF.